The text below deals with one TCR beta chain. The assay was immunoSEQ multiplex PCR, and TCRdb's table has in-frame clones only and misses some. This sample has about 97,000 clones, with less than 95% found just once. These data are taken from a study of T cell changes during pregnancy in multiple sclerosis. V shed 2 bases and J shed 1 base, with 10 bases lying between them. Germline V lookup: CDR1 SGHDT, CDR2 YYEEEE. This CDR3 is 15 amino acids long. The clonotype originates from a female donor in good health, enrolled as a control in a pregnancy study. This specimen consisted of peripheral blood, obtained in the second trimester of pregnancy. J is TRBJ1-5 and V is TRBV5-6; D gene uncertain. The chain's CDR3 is CASSFYDMSNQPQHF. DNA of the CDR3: TGTGCCAGCAGCTTCTACGATATGAGCAATCAGCCCCAGCATTTT.